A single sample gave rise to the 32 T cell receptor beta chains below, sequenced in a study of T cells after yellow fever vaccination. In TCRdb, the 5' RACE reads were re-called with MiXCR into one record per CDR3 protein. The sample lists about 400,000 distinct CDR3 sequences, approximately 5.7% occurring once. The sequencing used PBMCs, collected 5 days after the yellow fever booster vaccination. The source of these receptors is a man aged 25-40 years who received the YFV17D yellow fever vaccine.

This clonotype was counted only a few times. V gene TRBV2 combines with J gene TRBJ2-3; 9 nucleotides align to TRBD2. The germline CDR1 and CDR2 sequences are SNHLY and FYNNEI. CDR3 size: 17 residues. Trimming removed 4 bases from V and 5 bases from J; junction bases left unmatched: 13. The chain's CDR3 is CASSGPDSGRIEDTQYF. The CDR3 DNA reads TGTGCCAGCAGTGGCCCCGATAGCGGGAGAATCGAAGATACGCAGTATTTT. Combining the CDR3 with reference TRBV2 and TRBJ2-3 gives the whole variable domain EPEVTQTPSHQVTQMGQEVILRCVPISNHLYFYWYRQILGQKVEFLVSFYNNEISEKSEIFDDQFSVERPDGSNFTLKIRSTKLEDSAMYFCASSGPDSGRIEDTQYFGPGTRLTVL.

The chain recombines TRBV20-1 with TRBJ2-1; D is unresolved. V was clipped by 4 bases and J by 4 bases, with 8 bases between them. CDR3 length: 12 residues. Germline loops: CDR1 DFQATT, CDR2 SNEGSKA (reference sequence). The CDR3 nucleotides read TGCAGTGCTACCCTCCAATACAATGAGCAGTTCTTC. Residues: CSATLQYNEQFF.

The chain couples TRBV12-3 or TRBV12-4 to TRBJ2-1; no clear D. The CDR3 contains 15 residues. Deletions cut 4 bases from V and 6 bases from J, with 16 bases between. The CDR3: CASSYLGNRFNEQFF. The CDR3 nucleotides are TGTGCCAGCAGTTACCTGGGAAATCGTTTCAATGAGCAGTTCTTC.

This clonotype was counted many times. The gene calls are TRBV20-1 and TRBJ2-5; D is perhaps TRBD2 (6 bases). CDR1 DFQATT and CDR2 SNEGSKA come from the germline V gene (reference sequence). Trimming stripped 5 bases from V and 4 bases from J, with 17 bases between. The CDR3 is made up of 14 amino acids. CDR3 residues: CSAPSRRGGETQYF. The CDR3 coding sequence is TGCAGTGCTCCTTCCCGACGGGGAGGAGAGACCCAGTACTTC.

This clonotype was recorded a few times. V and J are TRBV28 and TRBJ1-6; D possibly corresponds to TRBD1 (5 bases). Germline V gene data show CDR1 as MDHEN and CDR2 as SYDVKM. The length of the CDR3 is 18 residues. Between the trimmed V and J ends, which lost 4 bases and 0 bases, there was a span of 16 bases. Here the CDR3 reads CASSSMGVGSSYNSPLHF. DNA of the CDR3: TGTGCCAGCAGTTCTATGGGGGTTGGTAGCTCCTATAATTCACCCCTCCACTTT.

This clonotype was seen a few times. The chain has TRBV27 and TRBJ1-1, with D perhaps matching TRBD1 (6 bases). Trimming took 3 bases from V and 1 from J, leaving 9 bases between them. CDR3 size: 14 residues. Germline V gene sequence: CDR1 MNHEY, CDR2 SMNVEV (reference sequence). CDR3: CASSFGQSNTEAFF. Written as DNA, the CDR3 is TGTGCCAGCAGTTTCGGACAGTCGAACACTGAAGCTTTCTTT.

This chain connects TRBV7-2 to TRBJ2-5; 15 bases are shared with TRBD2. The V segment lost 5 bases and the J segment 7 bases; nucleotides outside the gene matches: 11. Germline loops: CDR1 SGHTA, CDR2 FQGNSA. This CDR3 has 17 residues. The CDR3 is CASSLRGLAGGGGTQYF. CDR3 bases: TGTGCCAGCAGCCTCAGGGGACTAGCGGGAGGAGGGGGGACCCAGTACTTC.

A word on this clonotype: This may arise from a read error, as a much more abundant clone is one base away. The CDR3 is CAGSLGLSGYEQYF. CDR3 DNA sequence: TGTGCCGGCAGCTTAGGCCTATCCGGGTACGAGCAGTACTTC. The V and J genes are TRBV7-9 and TRBJ2-7; D uncertain. The germline V gene has CDR1 SEHNR and CDR2 FQNEAQ (reference sequence). This CDR3 spans 14 amino acids. Full variable domain (remainder filled in from reference TRBV7-9 and TRBJ2-7): DTGVSQNPRHKITKRGQNVTFRCDPISEHNRLYWYRQTLGQGPEFLTYFQNEAQLEKSRLLSDRFSAERPKGSFSTLEIQRTEQGDSAMYLCAGSLGLSGYEQYFGPGTRLTVT.

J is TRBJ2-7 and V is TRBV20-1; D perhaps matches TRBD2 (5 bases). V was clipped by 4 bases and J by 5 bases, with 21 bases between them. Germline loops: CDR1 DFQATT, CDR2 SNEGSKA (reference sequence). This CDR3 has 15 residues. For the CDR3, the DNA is TGCAGTGCTATCCAGCCGGGAACGAACCCCCACGAGCAGTACTTC. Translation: CSAIQPGTNPHEQYF.

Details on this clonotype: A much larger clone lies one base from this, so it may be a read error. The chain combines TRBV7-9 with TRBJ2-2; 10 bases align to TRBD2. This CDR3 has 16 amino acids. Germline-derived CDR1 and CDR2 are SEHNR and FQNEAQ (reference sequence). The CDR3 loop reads CASRRRSGRDTRELFF. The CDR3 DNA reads TGTGCCAGCAGGAGGAGAAGCGGGAGGGACACCAGGGAGCTGTTTTTT.

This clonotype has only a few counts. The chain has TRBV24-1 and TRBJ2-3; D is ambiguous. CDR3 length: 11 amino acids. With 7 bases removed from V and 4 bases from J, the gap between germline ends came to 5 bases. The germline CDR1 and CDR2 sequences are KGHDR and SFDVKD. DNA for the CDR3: TGTGCCACCAGCTCGTCAGATACGCAGTATTTT. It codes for CATSSSDTQYF.

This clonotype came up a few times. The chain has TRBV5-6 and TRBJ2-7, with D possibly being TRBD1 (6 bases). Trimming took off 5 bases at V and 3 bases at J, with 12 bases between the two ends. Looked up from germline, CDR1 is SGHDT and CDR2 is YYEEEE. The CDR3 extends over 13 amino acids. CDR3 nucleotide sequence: TGTGCCAGCAGTGAGGGGACAAGCTACGAGCAGTACTTC. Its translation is CASSEGTSYEQYF.

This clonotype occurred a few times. The CDR3 bases are TGTGCCAGCAGCAAAACCGGGACAAACTACGAGCAGTACTTC. Its protein product is CASSKTGTNYEQYF. The chain employs TRBV5-8 and TRBJ2-7; D is possibly TRBD1 (6 bases). Germline lookup yields CDR1 SGHTS and CDR2 YDEGEE. Trimming shortened V by 4 bases and J by 3 bases, and 14 bases separated the two germline ends. The CDR3 extends over 14 amino acids.

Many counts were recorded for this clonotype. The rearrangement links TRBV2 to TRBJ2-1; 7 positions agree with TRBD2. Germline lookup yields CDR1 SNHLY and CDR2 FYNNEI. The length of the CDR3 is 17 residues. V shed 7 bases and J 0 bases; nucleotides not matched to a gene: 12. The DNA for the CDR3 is TGTGCCAGCATTTATTCCCCTAGCGGAGTCTCCTACAATGAGCAGTTCTTC. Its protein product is CASIYSPSGVSYNEQFF.

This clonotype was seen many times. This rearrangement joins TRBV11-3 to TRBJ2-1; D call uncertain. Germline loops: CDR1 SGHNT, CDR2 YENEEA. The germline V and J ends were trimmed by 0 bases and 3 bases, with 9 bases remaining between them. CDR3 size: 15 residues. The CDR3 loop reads CASSLEGGVYNEQFF. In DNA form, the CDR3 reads TGTGCCAGCAGCTTAGAGGGTGGGGTCTACAATGAGCAGTTCTTC.

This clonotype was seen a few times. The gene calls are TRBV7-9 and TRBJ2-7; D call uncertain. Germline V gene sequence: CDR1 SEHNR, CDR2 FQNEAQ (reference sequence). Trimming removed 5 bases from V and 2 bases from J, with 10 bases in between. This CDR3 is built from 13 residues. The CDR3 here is CASSTRRTYEQYF. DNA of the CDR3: TGTGCCAGCAGCACCCGACGGACCTACGAGCAGTACTTC.

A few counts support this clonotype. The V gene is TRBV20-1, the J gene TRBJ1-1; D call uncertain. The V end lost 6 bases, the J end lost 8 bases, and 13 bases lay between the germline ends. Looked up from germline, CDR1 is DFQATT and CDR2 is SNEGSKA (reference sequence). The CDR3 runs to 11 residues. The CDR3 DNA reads TGCAGTGCCACCCGGACGGCGGAAGCTTTCTTT. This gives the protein CSATRTAEAFF.

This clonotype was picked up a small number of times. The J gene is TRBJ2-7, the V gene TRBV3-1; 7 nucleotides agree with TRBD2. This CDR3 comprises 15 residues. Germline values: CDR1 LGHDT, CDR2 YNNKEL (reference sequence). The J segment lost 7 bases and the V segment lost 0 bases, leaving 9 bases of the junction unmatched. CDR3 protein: CASSQEGGGSWEQYF. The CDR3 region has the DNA TGTGCCAGCAGCCAAGAAGGTGGCGGGAGTTGGGAGCAGTACTTC.

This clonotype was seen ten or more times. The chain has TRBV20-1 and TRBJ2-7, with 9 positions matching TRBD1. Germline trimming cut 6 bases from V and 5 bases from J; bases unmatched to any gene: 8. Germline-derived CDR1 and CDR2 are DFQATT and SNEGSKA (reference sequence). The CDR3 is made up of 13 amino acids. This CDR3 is CSAARDRVHEQYF. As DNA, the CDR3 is TGCAGTGCAGCCCGGGACAGGGTCCACGAGCAGTACTTC.

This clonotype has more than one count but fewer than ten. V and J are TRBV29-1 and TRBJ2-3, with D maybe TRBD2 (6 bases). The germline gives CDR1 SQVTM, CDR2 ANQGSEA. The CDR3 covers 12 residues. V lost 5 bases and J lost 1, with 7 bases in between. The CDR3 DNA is TGCAGCGTTACGGGAGGCACAGATACGCAGTATTTT. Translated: CSVTGGTDTQYF.

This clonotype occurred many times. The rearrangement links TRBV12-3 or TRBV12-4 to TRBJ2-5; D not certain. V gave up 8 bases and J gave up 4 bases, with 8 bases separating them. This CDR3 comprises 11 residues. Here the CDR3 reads CASGGPETQYF. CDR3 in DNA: TGTGCCAGCGGTGGCCCAGAGACCCAGTACTTC.

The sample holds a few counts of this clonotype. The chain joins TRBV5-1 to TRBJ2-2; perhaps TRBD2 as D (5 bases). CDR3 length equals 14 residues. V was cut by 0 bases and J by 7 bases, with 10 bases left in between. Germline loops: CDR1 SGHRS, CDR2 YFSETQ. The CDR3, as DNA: TGCGCCAGCAGCTTGGTGGGAGCCGGCGGGGAGCTGTTTTTT. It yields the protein CASSLVGAGGELFF.

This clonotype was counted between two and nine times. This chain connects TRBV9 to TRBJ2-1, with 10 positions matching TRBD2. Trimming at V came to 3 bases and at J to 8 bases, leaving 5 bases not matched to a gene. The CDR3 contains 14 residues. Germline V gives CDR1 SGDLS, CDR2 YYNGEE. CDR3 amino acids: CASSAPSGSDEQFF. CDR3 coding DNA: TGTGCCAGCAGCGCGCCTAGCGGGAGCGATGAGCAGTTCTTC.

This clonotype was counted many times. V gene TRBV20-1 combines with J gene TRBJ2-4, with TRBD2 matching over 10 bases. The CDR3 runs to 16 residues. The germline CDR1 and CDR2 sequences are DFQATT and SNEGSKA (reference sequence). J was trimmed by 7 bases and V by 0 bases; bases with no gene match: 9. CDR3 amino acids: CSARDLASGSANIQYF. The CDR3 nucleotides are TGCAGTGCTAGAGATCTGGCTAGCGGGAGTGCGAACATTCAGTACTTC.

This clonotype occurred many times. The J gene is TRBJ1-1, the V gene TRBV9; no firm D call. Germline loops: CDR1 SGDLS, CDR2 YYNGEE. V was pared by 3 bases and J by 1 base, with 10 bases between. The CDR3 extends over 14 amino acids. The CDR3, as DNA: TGTGCCAGCAGCGGAGAAGGAAGGAACACTGAAGCTTTCTTT. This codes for CASSGEGRNTEAFF. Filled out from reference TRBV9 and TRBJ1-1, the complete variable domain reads DSGVTQTPKHLITATGQRVTLRCSPRSGDLSVYWYQQSLDQGLQFLIQYYNGEERAKGNILERFSAQQFPDLHSELNLSSLELGDSALYFCASSGEGRNTEAFFGQGTRLTVV.

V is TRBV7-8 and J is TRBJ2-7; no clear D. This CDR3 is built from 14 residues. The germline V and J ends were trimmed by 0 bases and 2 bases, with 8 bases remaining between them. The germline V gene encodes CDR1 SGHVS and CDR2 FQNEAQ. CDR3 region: CASSLADGTYEQYF. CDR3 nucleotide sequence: TGTGCCAGCAGCTTAGCGGACGGAACCTACGAGCAGTACTTC.

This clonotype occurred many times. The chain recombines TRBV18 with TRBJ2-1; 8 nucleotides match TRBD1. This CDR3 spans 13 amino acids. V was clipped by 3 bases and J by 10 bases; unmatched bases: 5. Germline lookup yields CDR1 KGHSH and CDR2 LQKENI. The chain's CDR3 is CASSPDRGGEQFF. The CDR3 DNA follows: TGTGCCAGCTCACCTGACAGGGGAGGAGAGCAGTTCTTC.

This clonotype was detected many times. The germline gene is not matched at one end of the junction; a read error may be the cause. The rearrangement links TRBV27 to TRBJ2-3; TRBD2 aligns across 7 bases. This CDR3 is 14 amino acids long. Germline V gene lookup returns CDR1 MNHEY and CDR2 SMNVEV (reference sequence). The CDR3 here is CASSLMTSRDTQYF. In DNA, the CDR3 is TGTGCCAGCAGTTTAATGACTAGCAGAGATACGCAGTATTTT.

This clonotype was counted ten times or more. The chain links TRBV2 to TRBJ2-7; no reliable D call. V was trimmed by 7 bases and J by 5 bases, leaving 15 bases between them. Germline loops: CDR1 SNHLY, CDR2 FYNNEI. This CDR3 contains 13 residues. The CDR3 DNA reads TGTGCCAGCACGCGGAACCTCCTAGACGAGCAGTACTTC. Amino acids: CASTRNLLDEQYF.

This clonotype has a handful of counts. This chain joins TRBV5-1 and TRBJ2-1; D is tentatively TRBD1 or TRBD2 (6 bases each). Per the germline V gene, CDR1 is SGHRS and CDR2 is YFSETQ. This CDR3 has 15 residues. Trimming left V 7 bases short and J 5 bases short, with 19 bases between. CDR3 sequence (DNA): TGCGCCAGCGAAGTCGGCGGTGGGGGGCACAATGAGCAGTTCTTC. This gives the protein CASEVGGGGHNEQFF.

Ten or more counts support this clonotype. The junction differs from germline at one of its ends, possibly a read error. CDR3 loop: CATAGSTDTQYF. The CDR3 nucleotides are TGTGCCACCGCGGGAAGCACGGATACGCAGTATTTT. This rearrangement joins TRBV6-6 to TRBJ2-3, with D possibly being TRBD2 (6 bases). The CDR3 runs 12 residues. The V gene's germline CDR1 is MNHNY and CDR2 SVGAGI (reference sequence).

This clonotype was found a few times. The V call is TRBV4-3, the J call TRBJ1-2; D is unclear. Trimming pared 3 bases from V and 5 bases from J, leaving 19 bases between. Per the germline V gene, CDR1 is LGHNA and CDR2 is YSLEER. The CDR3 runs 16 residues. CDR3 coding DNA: TGCGCCAGCAGCCAGGAGCAAACCCGCCGCGGATATGGCTACACCTTC. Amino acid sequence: CASSQEQTRRGYGYTF.